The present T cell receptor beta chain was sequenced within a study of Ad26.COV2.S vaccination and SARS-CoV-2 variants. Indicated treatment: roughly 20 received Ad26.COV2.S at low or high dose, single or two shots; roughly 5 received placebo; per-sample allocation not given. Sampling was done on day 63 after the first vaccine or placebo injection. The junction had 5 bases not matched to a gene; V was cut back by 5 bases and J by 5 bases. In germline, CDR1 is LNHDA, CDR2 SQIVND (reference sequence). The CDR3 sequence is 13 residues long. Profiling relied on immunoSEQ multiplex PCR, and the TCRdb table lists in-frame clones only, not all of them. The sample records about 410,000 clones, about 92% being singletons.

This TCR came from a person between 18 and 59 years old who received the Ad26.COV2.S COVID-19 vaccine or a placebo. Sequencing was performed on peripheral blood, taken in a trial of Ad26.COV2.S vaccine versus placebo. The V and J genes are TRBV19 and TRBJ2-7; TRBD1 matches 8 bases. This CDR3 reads CASSWRTGNEQYF. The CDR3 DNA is TGTGCCAGTAGTTGGAGGACAGGGAACGAGCAGTACTTC.